This TCR beta chain originates from a study of blood T cell repertoires in COVID-19. Study summary: Donors in the United States, Italy and Spain gave samples during acute or convalescent COVID-19. The analysed material was cDNA or gDNA that came from T cells, B-cell-depleted T cells, or PBMCs.

Methods used by the authors: Nucleated cell counts were estimated from reference gene primer amplification. Sequencing was performed with immunoSEQ multiplex PCR; in TCRdb, only in-frame clones are kept and a portion is missing. V, J and clone size are those of that table, while D and trimming were read from the DNA. The data show about 190,000 clones, over 75% seen once. Source material: peripheral blood. The sequence was obtained from a man aged 50 to 59 who had recovered from COVID-19.

The DNA of the CDR3 is TGTGCCAGCAGTGAAAGTCGGGCGGGGAATGAGCAGTTCTTC. Translated, it gives CASSESRAGNEQFF. The chain combines TRBV2 with TRBJ2-1; tentatively, D is TRBD2 (6 bases). The CDR3 is 14 amino acids. V was shortened by 2 bases and J by 7 bases, with 12 bases between the two germline ends. Looked up from germline, CDR1 is SNHLY and CDR2 is FYNNEI.